Given below is one T cell receptor (beta chain) in context. The data were obtained in a study of blood T cell repertoires in COVID-19. CDR1 and CDR2 (germline): MNHNY, SVGAGI (reference sequence). V lost 4 bases and J lost 5, with 9 bases in between. The length of the CDR3 is 13 residues. Profiled with immunoSEQ multiplex PCR; TCRdb holds only in-frame clones, not every one. The data contain around 160,000 clones, around 80% of them singletons. This TCR was sampled from a middle-aged man who had recovered from COVID-19. The chain carries TRBV6-6 and TRBJ2-1; D is unresolved. The specimen was PBMCs or T cells enriched from blood (not recorded which). The CDR3 DNA reads as TGTGCCAGCAGTTCAGGCCGAAACAATGAGCAGTTCTTC. It codes for CASSSGRNNEQFF.